The clone carrying this T cell receptor beta chain was picked up one time. Antigen unknown. The naive CD8 population came from CD45RO-negative cells selected for CCR7, without terminally differentiated effector memory CD45RA+ cells. As processed by the authors: Because ImmunoSEQ provided only junction sequences with no quality scores, the filtering differed. The method was immunoSEQ multiplex PCR; TCRdb's version includes in-frame clones alone and lacks a portion of them. Clonal size and the V and J genes are those of that table, whereas D and trimming came from the DNA. Of about 2,100,000 clones detected, roughly 91% appear once; the ten largest clones hold more than 1.5%. The CDR3 length is 14 residues. V lost 0 bases and J 8 bases, leaving 11 bases between the germline ends. Germline CDR1 MGHRA, CDR2 YSYEKL. The sample is drawn from a study of shared clonotypes between healthy human individuals. Study-wide context: Each donor's CD8 memory used one plate, CD8 naive two, each CD4 subset three. General study results and limits: Genetic and exposure-history diversity was limited by the few donors. Naive subsets tended to show greater estimated richness than memory subsets.

The J gene is TRBJ1-3, the V gene TRBV4-1; weak D call: TRBD1 (5 bases). The sequence derives from a man aged 18 to 30 in good health. Some clones in this sample may be carry-over from other donors' samples. Sequenced: naive CD8+ T cells from PBMCs. The CDR3 here is CASSQEEGADTIYF. CDR3 DNA sequence: TGCGCCAGCAGCCAAGAGGAAGGGGCAGACACCATATATTTT.